This T cell receptor (beta chain) stems from a study of metastatic and nonmetastatic thyroid tumors. Study-wide background: A comparison of repertoires was made across blood and tumor or nodule tissue from malignant and benign thyroid patients.

This CDR3 has 15 residues. Germline V gene lookup returns CDR1 LGHNA and CDR2 YNFKEQ. With 2 bases clipped from V and 3 bases from J, the junction kept 4 bases outside the gene matches. There were no patients who had received any treatment before thyroid surgery. At least ten counts were recorded for this clone. Antigen unknown. Original data processing: To classify distant metastasis in papillary thyroid cancer, a model was built from CDR3 differences across clinicopathological groups. TCRdb used MiXCR to call clones anew from the PCR reads. What appears here as the V and J calls and clone size reflects TCRdb's work, not the paper's. The table has some 55,000 clones, roughly 22% seen once. The study's findings and limits: The reported finding was significantly higher TCR beta diversity in malignant thyroid tumors relative to benign nodules, in blood and tumor.

Sequences were obtained from blood. The TCR originated in a female donor with papillary thyroid cancer or a benign thyroid nodule (not recorded which). Some clones in this sample may be carry-over from other donors' samples. This chain connects TRBV4-2 to TRBJ2-7; 10 positions match TRBD2. The CDR3 nucleotides are TGTGCCAGCAGCCAAAGGCGGACTAGCGGCTACGAGCAGTACTTC. Translation gives CASSQRRTSGYEQYF.